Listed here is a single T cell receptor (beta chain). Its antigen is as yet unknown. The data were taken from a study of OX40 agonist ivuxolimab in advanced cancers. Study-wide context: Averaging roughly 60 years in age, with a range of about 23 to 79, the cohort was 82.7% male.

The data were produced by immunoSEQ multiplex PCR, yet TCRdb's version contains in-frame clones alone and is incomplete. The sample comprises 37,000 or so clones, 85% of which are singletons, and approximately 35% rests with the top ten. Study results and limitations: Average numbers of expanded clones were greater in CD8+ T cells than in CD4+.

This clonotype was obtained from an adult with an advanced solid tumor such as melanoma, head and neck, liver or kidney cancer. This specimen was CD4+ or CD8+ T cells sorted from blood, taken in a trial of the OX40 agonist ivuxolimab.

The CDR3 coding sequence is TGTGCCAGCGCCCAGGGGGCGAATGAGCAGTTCTTC. Translation: CASAQGANEQFF. The chain links TRBV2 to TRBJ2-1, with TRBD1 identical over 8 bases. From germline, CDR1 is SNHLY and CDR2 FYNNEI. V lost 8 bases and J lost 7; bases outside the gene matches: 4. The CDR3 is made up of 12 amino acids.